The 17 T cell receptor beta chains below were found in one sample sequenced in a study of T-cell reconstitution after alpha-beta-depleted transplantation in children. A library of TCRbeta sequences, prepared with unique molecular identifiers, was generated. TCRdb re-analysed the PCR reads in MiXCR, keeping a single row per CDR3 protein. The repertoire holds 73,000 or so distinct CDR3 sequences, with just under 5% as singletons. Sequenced material: PBMCs, mostly from graft donor cells, taken 180 days after TCRalphabeta/CD19-depleted stem cell transplant. These receptor sequences come from a boy younger than two who had a stem cell transplant for acute myeloid leukemia, so the T cells may come from the graft donor.

This clonotype was seen repeatedly, ten times or more. The V call is TRBV20-1, the J call TRBJ1-1; D not certain. Trimming shortened V by 3 bases and J by 10 bases, and 15 bases separated the two germline ends. The CDR3 has 12 residues. Germline CDR1 reads DFQATT; CDR2 reads SNEGSKA (reference sequence). The CDR3 is CSASRLPKGAFF. For the CDR3, the DNA is TGCAGTGCTAGCAGACTCCCCAAAGGAGCTTTCTTT.

At least ten counts were recorded for this clonotype. V is TRBV5-5 and J is TRBJ1-6; 7 nucleotides agree with TRBD1. Trimming removed 4 bases from V and 6 bases from J; junction bases left unmatched: 10. The CDR3 covers 16 residues. Germline CDR1 SGHKS, CDR2 YYEKEE (reference sequence). The CDR3 region is CASSTMAGTVNSPLHF. DNA of the CDR3: TGTGCCAGCAGCACCATGGCCGGGACAGTTAATTCACCCCTCCACTTT.

This clonotype was detected many times. The genes are TRBV12-3 or TRBV12-4 and TRBJ2-3; tentatively, D is TRBD2 (5 bases). The CDR3 covers 17 residues. Trimming removed 3 bases at V and 2 bases at J, with 18 bases between. CDR3 in amino acids: CASSLVLGTSFTDTQYF. The CDR3, as DNA: TGTGCCAGCAGTTTGGTACTAGGCACCTCGTTCACAGATACGCAGTATTTT.

In its sample, this clonotype was seen many times. The chain links TRBV7-2 to TRBJ2-3; 9 nucleotides match TRBD2. The J segment lost 4 bases and the V segment lost 4 bases, leaving 9 bases of the junction unmatched. Germline V lookup: CDR1 SGHTA, CDR2 FQGNSA. CDR3 length: 16 amino acids. CDR3 coding DNA: TGTGCCAGCAGCTCCGCCTGGCGGGGGGGCGCAGATACGCAGTATTTT. Protein: CASSSAWRGGADTQYF.

There are many counts of this clonotype. V and J are TRBV4-2 and TRBJ1-6; unclear D gene. V lost 0 bases and J 9 bases, leaving 12 bases between the germline ends. CDR3 size: 15 residues. Germline V CDR1 and CDR2: LGHNA, YNFKEQ. CDR3 residues: CASSQDPRVVSPLHF. The DNA of the CDR3 is TGTGCCAGCAGCCAAGATCCCCGGGTTGTTTCACCCCTCCACTTT.

In its sample, this clonotype was seen many times. The chain employs TRBV24-1 and TRBJ2-5; TRBD2 matches at 7 bases. CDR3 length equals 17 residues. With 0 bases clipped from V and 0 bases from J, the junction kept 6 bases outside the gene matches. Germline values: CDR1 KGHDR, CDR2 SFDVKD. The CDR3 DNA reads TGTGCCACCAGTGATTTGTCCTCGGCGGGGGACCAAGAGACCCAGTACTTC. The encoded protein is CATSDLSSAGDQETQYF.

This clonotype was picked up many times. The rearrangement uses TRBV12-3 or TRBV12-4 and TRBJ2-7; the match to TRBD1 covers 9 bases. The junction had 9 bases not matched to a gene; V was cut back by 5 bases and J by 7 bases. CDR3 length: 14 amino acids. The CDR3 bases are TGTGCCAGCAGTCCCGGGACAGGGAAAGGGGAGCAGTACTTC. Translation gives CASSPGTGKGEQYF.

This clonotype was seen repeatedly, ten times or more. The junction differs from germline at one of its ends, possibly a read error. This rearrangement joins TRBV20-1 to TRBJ1-6; D is perhaps TRBD1 (6 bases). The germline gives CDR1 DFQATT, CDR2 SNEGSKA (reference sequence). The CDR3 is made up of 15 amino acids. The DNA for the CDR3 is TGCAGTGCTAGGGGGGGCGCGAGGTATAGTTCACCCCTCCACTTT. This gives the protein CSARGGARYSSPLHF.

This clonotype was seen ten or more times. The J gene is TRBJ1-1, the V gene TRBV20-1, with TRBD1 identical over 9 bases. CDR1 and CDR2 (germline): DFQATT, SNEGSKA (reference sequence). Trimming cost V 6 bases and J 5 bases; bases outside gene matches: 7. This CDR3 has 13 residues. The DNA of the CDR3 is TGCAGTGCCAAACAGGGGGCGAGAACTGAAGCTTTCTTT. Protein sequence: CSAKQGARTEAFF.

This clonotype was recorded at least ten times. This chain joins TRBV12-3 or TRBV12-4 and TRBJ2-4; no firm D call. Trimming cost V 7 bases and J 1 base, with 14 bases left between them. The length of the CDR3 is 15 residues. The CDR3 sequence: CASTTPNAAKNIQYF. The DNA of the CDR3 is TGTGCCAGCACCACACCAAACGCGGCCAAAAACATTCAGTACTTC.

This clonotype has ten or more counts. This chain links TRBV4-3 with TRBJ2-7, with D perhaps given as TRBD1 or TRBD2 (5 bases each). The CDR3 sequence is 15 residues long. Between the trimmed V and J ends, which lost 0 bases and 2 bases, there was a span of 11 bases. The V gene's germline CDR1 is LGHNA and CDR2 YSLEER. This chain's CDR3 is CASSQDRDGPYEQYF. CDR3 in DNA: TGCGCCAGCAGCCAAGACCGGGACGGCCCCTACGAGCAGTACTTC.

This clonotype has at least ten counts. The genes are TRBV5-1 and TRBJ2-7; the D gene is possibly TRBD1 (5 bases). The CDR3 runs 15 residues. V lost 8 bases, J lost 0 bases, and 18 bases lay in between. Germline CDR1 is SGHRS and CDR2 is YFSETQ. In nucleotides, the CDR3 is TGCGCCAGTAGACGTCGACAGAGCAACTCCTACGAGCAGTACTTC. Its translation is CASRRRQSNSYEQYF.

The V gene is TRBV7-7, the J gene TRBJ2-6; 7 bases line up with TRBD1. This CDR3 is 15 amino acids long. V trimming: 4 bases; J trimming: 2 bases; junction bases outside the gene matches: 2. The V gene's germline CDR1 is SSHAT and CDR2 FNYEAQ (reference sequence). CDR3 protein: CASSSQGAGANVLTF. DNA of the CDR3: TGTGCCAGCAGCTCGCAGGGGGCTGGGGCCAACGTCCTGACTTTC.

This clonotype showed up many times. The chain is built from TRBV7-9 and TRBJ1-4; TRBD1 matches 8 bases. V lost 4 bases, J lost 8 bases, and 9 bases stayed unmatched. The CDR3 totals 15 residues. Germline V gene lookup returns CDR1 SEHNR and CDR2 FQNEAQ (reference sequence). For the CDR3, the DNA is TGTGCCAGCAGCTCCACGACAGGGGAGAGGGAAAAACTGTTTTTT. It encodes CASSSTTGEREKLFF.

This clonotype has ten or more counts. The V and J genes are TRBV27 and TRBJ2-3, with D possibly TRBD1 on 5 matching bases. The CDR3 covers 12 residues. Germline V gene lookup returns CDR1 MNHEY and CDR2 SMNVEV (reference sequence). V was trimmed by 6 bases and J by 8 bases, leaving 12 bases between them. CDR3 coding DNA: TGTGCCAGCAGCAGGCCGCAGGGTACGCAGTATTTT. It is translated as CASSRPQGTQYF.

This clonotype was counted many times. The rearrangement uses TRBV12-3 or TRBV12-4 and TRBJ2-1; the D gene is possibly TRBD1 (6 bases). The CDR3 runs to 11 residues. V lost 8 bases and J lost 8, with 10 bases in between. Here the CDR3 DNA reads TGTGCCAGCCGAACAGGGTATGAGCAGTTCTTC. It yields the protein CASRTGYEQFF.

The table lists this clonotype with many counts. The chain has TRBV20-1 and TRBJ2-2; TRBD1 matches 10 bases. The CDR3 is made up of 18 amino acids. V trimming: 0 bases; J trimming: 6 bases; junction bases outside the gene matches: 13. The germline V gene has CDR1 DFQATT and CDR2 SNEGSKA (reference sequence). The CDR3 spells CSARDRGTTGGAAGELFF. The CDR3 DNA reads as TGCAGTGCTAGAGATAGGGGGACGACAGGGGGCGCCGCCGGGGAGCTGTTTTTT.